The entry below describes one T cell receptor (beta chain). These data come from a study of blood T cell repertoires in COVID-19. Per the original methods: By means of reference gene primer amplification, nucleated cell counts were estimated. Method: immunoSEQ multiplex PCR; TCRdb's copy keeps in-frame clones and lacks some. The V and J calls and the clone size are those of that table, but D and trimming were determined from the DNA. The table records 40,000 to 45,000 clones, about 87% of them present only once. The sequenced sample was peripheral blood. The receptor's source is a man in his forties with COVID-19, enrolled during active disease.

The CDR3: CAISDSQGLGEQYF. CDR3 DNA sequence: TGTGCCATCAGTGACTCACAGGGTCTGGGGGAGCAGTACTTC. The chain combines TRBV10-3 with TRBJ2-7, with D tentatively TRBD1 (6 bases). Trimming stripped 3 bases from V and 7 bases from J, with 16 bases between. The CDR3 sequence is 14 residues long. The germline V gene encodes CDR1 ENHRY and CDR2 SYGVKD.